Presented here are 12 T cell receptor beta chains from one specimen sequenced in a study of shared clonotypes between healthy human individuals. Clones were read by immunoSEQ multiplex PCR, and TCRdb kept only the in-frame ones, dropping some. The table includes a few million clones, about 92% detected once. Sequencing was done on a sample of naive CD4+ T cells sorted from blood. This sample's subset: CD45RA+ positively selected. These receptors were obtained from a young man in good health.

The DNA for the CDR3 is TGCAGCGCAACGGACAGGAATGGCTACACCTTC. Amino acid sequence: CSATDRNGYTF. This chain links TRBV29-1 with TRBJ1-2, with 7 bases that match TRBD1. This CDR3 has 11 residues. Germline lookup yields CDR1 SQVTM and CDR2 ANQGSEA. V trimming: 7 bases; J trimming: 6 bases; junction bases outside the gene matches: 5.

J is TRBJ1-2 and V is TRBV18, with 8 bases lining up with TRBD1. Germline V lookup: CDR1 KGHSH, CDR2 LQKENI. Trimming cost V 6 bases and J 4 bases; bases outside gene matches: 10. The CDR3 covers 15 residues. CDR3 loop: CASSPGQGDFYGYTF. CDR3 coding DNA: TGTGCCAGCTCCCCCGGACAGGGAGACTTCTATGGCTACACCTTC. The variable domain in full, completed from reference TRBV18 and TRBJ1-2, reads NAGVMQNPRHLVRRRGQEARLRCSPMKGHSHVYWYRQLPEEGLKFMVYLQKENIIDESGMPKERFSAEFPKEGPSILRIQQVVRGDSAAYFCASSPGQGDFYGYTFGSGTRLTVV.

The chain recombines TRBV11-2 with TRBJ1-1, with no clear D. The CDR3 is 16 residues long. The germline V gene has CDR1 SGHAT and CDR2 FQNNGV. Trimming removed 0 bases at V and 1 base at J, with 12 bases between. The CDR3: CASSLDSRVGNTEAFF. The CDR3 bases are TGTGCCAGCAGCTTAGATTCCCGGGTGGGGAACACTGAAGCTTTCTTT.

This clone is a singleton in its sample. V and J are TRBV6-5 and TRBJ2-3, with D perhaps assigned TRBD1 or TRBD2 (6 bases each). Germline loops: CDR1 MNHEY, CDR2 SVGAGI. Trimming removed 6 bases at V and 2 bases at J, with 12 bases between. The CDR3 consists of 14 residues. The CDR3 is CASSRGRDTDTQYF. CDR3 sequence (DNA): TGTGCCAGCAGCCGGGGGCGCGACACAGATACGCAGTATTTT.

CDR3 nucleotide sequence: TGTGCCAGCAGTTCGGACGCAGGGAGGGGCATGAACACTGAAGCTTTCTTT. It specifies CASSSDAGRGMNTEAFF. The gene calls are TRBV28 and TRBJ1-1, with a possible D match to TRBD1 (5 bases). This CDR3 is 17 amino acids long. Trimming pared 4 bases from V and 0 bases from J, leaving 18 bases between. The germline gives CDR1 MDHEN, CDR2 SYDVKM.

This chain uses TRBV29-1 with TRBJ2-3; 7 nucleotides match TRBD2. The CDR3 loop spans 14 amino acids. V lost 8 bases, J lost 3 bases, and 11 bases stayed unmatched. The germline CDR1 and CDR2 sequences are SQVTM and ANQGSEA. The CDR3 sequence is CSSKAPGGTDTQYF. DNA of the CDR3: TGCAGCTCAAAAGCCCCCGGGGGGACAGATACGCAGTATTTT.

The chain couples TRBV7-9 to TRBJ1-2; a weak D match, TRBD1 (5 bases). Germline assignment: CDR1 SEHNR and CDR2 FQNEAQ (reference sequence). The CDR3 totals 15 residues. The V end was cut by 3 bases, the J end by 3 bases, with 14 bases between. The CDR3 sequence: CASSFGTSKDYGYTF. DNA of the CDR3: TGTGCCAGCAGCTTCGGGACCAGTAAAGACTATGGCTACACCTTC.

This chain connects TRBV28 to TRBJ1-3, with D unresolved. This CDR3 is 14 amino acids long. Germline V CDR1 and CDR2: MDHEN, SYDVKM. Trimming removed 7 bases at V and 0 bases at J, with 10 bases between. The CDR3 DNA reads as TGTGCCAGCATGGTCACAAGCTCTGGAAACACCATATATTTT. It specifies CASMVTSSGNTIYF.

The rearrangement links TRBV18 to TRBJ2-7; 9 nucleotides line up with TRBD1. Per germline, CDR1 KGHSH and CDR2 LQKENI. The CDR3 contains 13 residues. Losses at the gene ends were 6 bases for V and 7 bases for J; bases not matched to a gene: 7. The CDR3 DNA is TGTGCCAGCTCGGAACAGGGGGCTAGGGAGCAGTACTTC. This gives the protein CASSEQGAREQYF.

This clone was counted only a few times. The chain joins TRBV4-1 to TRBJ1-6, with D maybe TRBD1 (5 bases). The CDR3 length is 16 residues. V shed 0 bases and J shed 8 bases, with 14 bases lying between them. Germline CDR1 is MGHRA and CDR2 is YSYEKL. The CDR3 DNA follows: TGCGCCAGCAGCCAAGAGGGAACAGGTGTTTATTCACCCCTCCACTTT. Its translation: CASSQEGTGVYSPLHF.

The chain is built from TRBV21-1 and TRBJ1-2; TRBD1, the table's D call, lacks a check against the DNA. TRBV21-1 is labeled a pseudogene. This CDR3 is 16 amino acids long. CDR3 loop: CASSKWDRDRHYGYTF. For the CDR3, the DNA is TGTGCCAGCAGCAAATGGGACCGGGACAGGCACTATGGCTACACCTTC.

The chain uses TRBV27 and TRBJ1-5; 7 bases are shared with TRBD1. J was trimmed by 4 bases and V by 2 bases; bases with no gene match: 5. Germline lookup yields CDR1 MNHEY and CDR2 SMNVEV (reference sequence). This CDR3 spans 15 amino acids. CDR3 bases: TGTGCCAGCAGTTTAGAAGGACAGGTAAATCAGCCCCAGCATTTT. As protein: CASSLEGQVNQPQHF.